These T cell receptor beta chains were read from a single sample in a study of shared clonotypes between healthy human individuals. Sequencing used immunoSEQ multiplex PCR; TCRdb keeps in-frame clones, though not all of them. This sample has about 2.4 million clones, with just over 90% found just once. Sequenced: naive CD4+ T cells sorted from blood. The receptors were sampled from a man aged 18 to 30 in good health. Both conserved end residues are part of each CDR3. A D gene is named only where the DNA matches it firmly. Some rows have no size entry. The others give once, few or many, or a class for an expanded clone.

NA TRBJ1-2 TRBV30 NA CAWSGVGGGYTF TGTGCCTGGAGTGGCGTAGGGGGTGGCTACACCTTC
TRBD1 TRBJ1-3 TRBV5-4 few CASTTGQGSSGNTIYF TGTGCCAGCACCACCGGACAGGGGAGCTCTGGAAACACCATATATTTT
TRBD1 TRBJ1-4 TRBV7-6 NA CASSPRTGVNEKLFF TGTGCCAGCAGCCCAAGGACAGGGGTCAATGAAAAACTGTTTTTT
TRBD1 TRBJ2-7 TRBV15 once CATSRDQGGLGEQYF TGTGCCACCAGCAGAGATCAAGGGGGCCTCGGCGAGCAGTACTTC
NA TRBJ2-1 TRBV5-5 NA CASKGTYNEQFF TGTGCCAGCAAGGGGACCTACAATGAGCAGTTCTTC
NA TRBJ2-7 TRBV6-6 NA CASSWGEEGYEQYF TGTGCCAGCAGCTGGGGCGAGGAAGGCTACGAGCAGTACTTC
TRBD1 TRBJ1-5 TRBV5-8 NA CASSLVEGANQPQHF TGTGCCAGCAGCTTGGTGGAGGGGGCAAATCAGCCCCAGCATTTT
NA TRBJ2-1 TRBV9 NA CASSVVPSGSEQFF TGTGCCAGCAGCGTAGTCCCCTCCGGGTCAGAGCAGTTCTTC
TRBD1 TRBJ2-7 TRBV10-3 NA CAISEQGIEYF TGTGCCATCAGTGAACAGGGGATCGAGTACTTC
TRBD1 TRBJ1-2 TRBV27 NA CASSWGTGGGYTF TGTGCCAGCAGCTGGGGGACAGGGGGTGGCTACACCTTC
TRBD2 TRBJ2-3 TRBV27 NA CASSLGRLAGVGTDTQYF TGTGCCAGCAGCCTAGGGCGGCTAGCGGGGGTCGGCACAGATACGCAGTATTTT
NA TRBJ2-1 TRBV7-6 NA CASSSNKLLTGARGNEQFF TGTGCCAGCAGCTCGAACAAGCTCCTAACGGGGGCGCGGGGCAATGAGCAGTTCTTC
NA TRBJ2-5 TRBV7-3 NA CASSLRGQGETQYF TGTGCCAGCAGCTTAAGGGGGCAGGGAGAGACCCAGTACTTC
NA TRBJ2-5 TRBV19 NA CASSMRTAGKETQYF TGTGCCAGTAGTATGCGGACAGCTGGAAAAGAGACCCAGTACTTC
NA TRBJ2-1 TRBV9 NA CASSVDGPQYNEQFF TGTGCCAGCAGCGTAGATGGACCACAATACAATGAGCAGTTCTTC
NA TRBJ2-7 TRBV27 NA CASSGFSEQYF TGTGCCAGCAGTGGTTTCTCCGAGCAGTACTTC
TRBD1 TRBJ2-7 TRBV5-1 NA CASSSGQTYEQYF TGCGCCAGCAGCTCGGGACAGACCTACGAGCAGTACTTC
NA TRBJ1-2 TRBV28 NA CASSLRGGRIYGYTF TGTGCCAGCAGTTTGCGAGGGGGTAGGATCTATGGCTACACCTTC
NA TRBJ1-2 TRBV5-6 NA CASSLVQAPYPYTF TGTGCCAGCAGCTTGGTCCAGGCCCCCTATCCCTACACCTTC
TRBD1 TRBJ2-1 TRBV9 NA CASSVEQGAGEQFF TGTGCCAGCAGCGTAGAACAGGGGGCAGGTGAGCAGTTCTTC
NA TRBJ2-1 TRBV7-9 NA CASSLDEGYNEQFF TGTGCCAGCAGCTTAGATGAAGGATACAATGAGCAGTTCTTC
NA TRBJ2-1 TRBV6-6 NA CASSEGLGSEQFF TGTGCCAGCTCGGAAGGTTTGGGGAGTGAGCAGTTCTTC
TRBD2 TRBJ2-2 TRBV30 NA CAWKTSGGAAGELFF TGTGCCTGGAAGACTAGCGGGGGGGCCGCCGGGGAGCTGTTTTTT
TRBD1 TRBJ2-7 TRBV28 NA CASKNPGTGIYEQYF TGTGCCAGCAAAAACCCCGGGACAGGGATCTACGAGCAGTACTTC
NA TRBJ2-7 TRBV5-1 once CASSLEGNPSDEQYF TGCGCCAGCAGCTTGGAAGGGAACCCCTCCGACGAGCAGTACTTC
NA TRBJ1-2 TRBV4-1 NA CASSQSGAYGYTF TGCGCCAGCAGCCAATCGGGGGCCTATGGCTACACCTTC
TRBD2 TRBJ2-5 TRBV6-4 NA CASSYSGLAGAGETQYF TGTGCCAGCAGTTACTCCGGACTAGCGGGAGCTGGGGAGACCCAGTACTTC
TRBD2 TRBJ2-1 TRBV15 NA CATSGGTRRGSYNEQFF TGTGCCACCAGCGGAGGGACTAGGAGGGGATCCTACAATGAGCAGTTCTTC
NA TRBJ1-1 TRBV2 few CASSVGARTEAFF TGTGCCAGCAGTGTGGGGGCGCGGACTGAAGCTTTCTTT
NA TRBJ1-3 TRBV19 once CASSIGPISSGNTIYF TGTGCCAGTAGTATAGGGCCGATATCCTCTGGAAACACCATATATTTT
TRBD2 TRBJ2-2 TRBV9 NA CASSKGLAGTPGELFF TGTGCCAGCAGCAAGGGACTAGCGGGGACCCCCGGGGAGCTGTTTTTT
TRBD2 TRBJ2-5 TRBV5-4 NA CASSLAGGLGRETQYF TGTGCCAGCAGCCTAGCGGGGGGGCTGGGTCGAGAGACCCAGTACTTC
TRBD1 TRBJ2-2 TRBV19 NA CASSGTGETGELFF TGTGCCAGTAGTGGCACAGGGGAAACCGGGGAGCTGTTTTTT
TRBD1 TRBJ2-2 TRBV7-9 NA CASSLPGQGAGELFF TGTGCCAGCAGCCTTCCGGGACAGGGGGCCGGGGAGCTGTTTTTT
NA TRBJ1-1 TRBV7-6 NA CASSLGPGLNTEAFF TGTGCCAGCAGCTTAGGACCGGGTTTGAACACTGAAGCTTTCTTT
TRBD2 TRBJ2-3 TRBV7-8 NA CASSLVQLAGGLGTDTQYF TGTGCCAGCAGCTTAGTTCAACTAGCGGGAGGGCTTGGCACAGATACGCAGTATTTT
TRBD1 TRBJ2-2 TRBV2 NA CASTGQGRDTGELFF TGTGCCAGCACCGGACAGGGTCGAGACACCGGGGAGCTGTTTTTT
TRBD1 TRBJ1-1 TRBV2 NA CASSEARAGGREAFF TGTGCCAGCAGTGAAGCGCGGGCAGGGGGCAGGGAAGCTTTCTTT
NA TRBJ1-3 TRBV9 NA CASSGVGRTIYF TGTGCCAGCAGCGGAGTGGGGCGAACCATATATTTT
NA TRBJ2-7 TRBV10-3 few CAISERYEQYF TGTGCCATCAGTGAACGATACGAGCAGTACTTC